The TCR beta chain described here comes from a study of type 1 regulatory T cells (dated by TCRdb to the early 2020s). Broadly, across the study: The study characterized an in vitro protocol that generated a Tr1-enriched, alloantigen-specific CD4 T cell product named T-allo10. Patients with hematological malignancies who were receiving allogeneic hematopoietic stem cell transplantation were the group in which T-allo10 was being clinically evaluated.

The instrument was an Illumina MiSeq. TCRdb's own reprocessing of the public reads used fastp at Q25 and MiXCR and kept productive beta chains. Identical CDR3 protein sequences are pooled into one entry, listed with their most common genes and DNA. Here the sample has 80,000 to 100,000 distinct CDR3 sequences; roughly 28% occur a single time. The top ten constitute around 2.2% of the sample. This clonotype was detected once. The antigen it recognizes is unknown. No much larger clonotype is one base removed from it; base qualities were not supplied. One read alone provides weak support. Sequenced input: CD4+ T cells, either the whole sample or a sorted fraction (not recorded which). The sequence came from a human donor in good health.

The sequenced DNA: TGTGCCAGCAGCTTCAGGGGCACTGAAGCTTTCTTT. It codes for CASSFRGTEAFF. This chain joins TRBV11-2 to TRBJ1-1; the D gene is perhaps TRBD1, on 6 matching bases. CDR1 SGHAT and CDR2 FQNNGV were looked up in the germline V gene. Deletion took 3 bases off V and 4 bases off J, with a span of 6 bases between the germline ends. The CDR3 sequence holds 12 residues, the cysteine and phenylalanine included. The kept DNA is CDR3 alone, 36 bases in frame from the first base.